The next 28 T cell receptor beta chains were all read from a single sample in a study of cytotoxic CD8 clonotypes in ibrutinib-treated CLL. Data came from immunoSEQ multiplex PCR; TCRdb stores just in-frame clones and leaves some out. The table has over 250,000 clones, approximately 76% seen once. Sequencing used PBMCs, obtained at disease progression, from a patient treated with ibrutinib. The receptors derive from a human donor with chronic lymphocytic leukemia.

The chain carries TRBV21-1 and TRBJ1-2; TRBD1 reflects the table's D call only, with no check against the DNA. TRBV21-1 is tagged as a pseudogene. CDR3 length: 16 residues. The chain's CDR3 is CASSKLGTGYTYGYTF. The CDR3 nucleotides read TGTGCCAGCAGCAAGCTAGGGACAGGGTATACCTATGGCTACACCTTC.

The gene calls are TRBV6-5 and TRBJ2-7, with TRBD1 matching 7 bases. Germline CDR1 and CDR2: MNHEY and SVGAGI. The ends lost 10 bases at V and 3 bases at J; junction bases unmatched: 6. The CDR3 length is 12 residues. CDR3 nucleotides: TGTGCCACTAGACAGGGCGGCTACGAGCAGTACTTC. The encoded protein is CATRQGGYEQYF.

J is TRBJ2-7 and V is TRBV11-2; 8 positions agree with TRBD2. The CDR3 is 13 amino acids. CDR1 is SGHAT and CDR2 is FQNNGV in the germline V gene. V lost 7 bases to trimming and J lost 0 bases; unmatched junction nucleotides: 2. As DNA, the CDR3 is TGTGCCAGCACGGGACTAGACTCCTACGAGCAGTACTTC. Translated: CASTGLDSYEQYF.

Points on this clone: The same CDR3 also results from other DNA sequences found in this sample. This chain uses TRBV6-5 with TRBJ2-7, with D maybe TRBD2 (5 bases). CDR1 and CDR2 (germline): MNHEY, SVGAGI. The CDR3 sequence is 14 residues long. V lost 0 bases to trimming and J lost 0 bases, with 6 bases between them. The CDR3 sequence: CASSYSRGSYEQYF. CDR3 bases: TGTGCCAGCAGTTACTCCCGGGGCTCCTACGAGCAGTACTTC.

J is TRBJ2-7 and V is TRBV5-1, with 7 bases that match TRBD2. The germline CDR1 and CDR2 sequences are SGHRS and YFSETQ. Germline trimming cut 1 base from V and 0 bases from J; bases unmatched to any gene: 1. The CDR3 is 14 residues long. CDR3 sequence reads: CASSLRTSSYEQYF. CDR3 nucleotides: TGCGCCAGCAGCTTGCGGACTAGCTCCTACGAGCAGTACTTC.

The CDR3 region is CASSEWVNTDTQYF. CDR3 nucleotides: TGTGCCAGCAGTGAATGGGTCAACACAGATACGCAGTATTTT. This chain connects TRBV6-1 to TRBJ2-3; D unresolved. Germline V gene sequence: CDR1 MNHNS, CDR2 SASEGT. V was trimmed by 2 bases and J by 2 bases, leaving 8 bases between them. The CDR3 extends over 14 amino acids.

This chain uses TRBV6-6 with TRBJ2-3; 8 nucleotides match TRBD2. There are 14 residues in the CDR3. Germline V lookup: CDR1 MNHNY, CDR2 SVGAGI (reference sequence). V trimming: 6 bases; J trimming: 6 bases; junction bases outside the gene matches: 8. The CDR3 bases are TGTGCCAGCAGGGTAGCGGGGCGGTCCGATACGCAGTATTTT. It translates to CASRVAGRSDTQYF.

The chain couples TRBV6-5 to TRBJ1-5; D is possibly TRBD1 (5 bases). Germline V gene sequence: CDR1 MNHEY, CDR2 SVGAGI. The CDR3 sequence is 14 residues long. V was cut by 4 bases and J by 3 bases, with 10 bases left in between. DNA of the CDR3: TGTGCCAGCAGTTCATCCGGGACCAATCAGCCCCAGCATTTT. This codes for CASSSSGTNQPQHF.

The V call is TRBV27, the J call TRBJ2-2; D unresolved. The CDR3 consists of 13 residues. Germline CDR1 MNHEY, CDR2 SMNVEV (reference sequence). The V gene lost 2 bases and the J gene lost 7 bases, with 8 bases spanning the gap. CDR3 sequence reads: CASSLTERGELFF. The CDR3 DNA sequence: TGTGCCAGCAGTTTAACGGAACGCGGGGAGCTGTTTTTT.

The V and J genes are TRBV11-2 and TRBJ2-1; 7 bases are a match to TRBD2. The V gene's germline CDR1 is SGHAT and CDR2 FQNNGV. Trimming cost V 9 bases and J 4 bases; bases outside gene matches: 9. The CDR3 consists of 14 residues. The CDR3 sequence: CASDAGARYNEQFF. CDR3 nucleotides: TGTGCCAGTGATGCGGGAGCCCGTTACAATGAGCAGTTCTTC.

The V and J genes are TRBV11-2 and TRBJ1-2; D remains unclear. This CDR3 has 12 residues. The V gene lost 5 bases and the J gene lost 4 bases, with 8 bases spanning the gap. Germline V gene data show CDR1 as SGHAT and CDR2 as FQNNGV. The CDR3 loop is CASSTRSYGYTF. CDR3 DNA: TGTGCCAGCAGCACACGTTCCTATGGCTACACCTTC.

This clone was seen a handful of times. DNA of the CDR3: TGCGCCAGCAGCTACGGGGGCGACAGGGGGCTGATGAACACTGAAGCTTTCTTT. Its translation is CASSYGGDRGLMNTEAFF. The J gene is TRBJ1-1, the V gene TRBV5-1; 10 bases fit TRBD1. The germline V gene has CDR1 SGHRS and CDR2 YFSETQ. With 3 bases clipped from V and 0 bases from J, the junction kept 11 bases outside the gene matches. This CDR3 comprises 18 residues.

The CDR3 reads CASSLEVIGEYF. The CDR3 DNA reads as TGTGCCAGCAGCTTGGAGGTCATCGGAGAGTACTTC. This chain uses TRBV5-5 with TRBJ2-7; no clear D gene. The V gene lost 0 bases and the J gene lost 11 bases, with 12 bases spanning the gap. The CDR3 length is 12 residues. Germline V gene data show CDR1 as SGHKS and CDR2 as YYEKEE (reference sequence).

This sequence joins TRBV7-6 and TRBJ1-1; D remains unclear. Between the trimmed V and J ends, which lost 5 bases and 8 bases, there was a span of 12 bases. There are 12 residues in the CDR3. From germline, CDR1 is SGHVS and CDR2 FNYEAQ. Here the CDR3 reads CASSQQAKEAFF. In nucleotides, the CDR3 is TGTGCCAGCAGCCAACAAGCGAAGGAAGCTTTCTTT. Full variable domain (rest looked up from reference TRBV7-6 and TRBJ1-1): GAGVSQSPRYKVTKRGQDVALRCDPISGHVSLYWYRQALGQGPEFLTYFNYEAQQDKSGLPNDRFSAERPEGSISTLTIQRTEQRDSAMYRCASSQQAKEAFFGQGTRLTVV.

The chain recombines TRBV19 with TRBJ1-2; perhaps TRBD1 as D (6 bases). Germline V gene lookup returns CDR1 LNHDA and CDR2 SQIVND (reference sequence). The CDR3 is made up of 12 amino acids. The germline V and J ends were trimmed by 11 bases and 4 bases, with 14 bases remaining between them. CDR3 sequence (DNA): TGTGCCGTAGACAGGAGAGGCTATGGCTACACCTTC. It is translated as CAVDRRGYGYTF.

The chain is built from TRBV2 and TRBJ1-4; D might be TRBD1 (6 bases). V shed 6 bases and J shed 8 bases, with 10 bases lying between them. CDR1 and CDR2 (germline): SNHLY, FYNNEI. The CDR3 totals 12 residues. The CDR3 nucleotides read TGTGCCAGCAGCAGGGGCGGAGAAAAACTGTTTTTT. This translates into CASSRGGEKLFF.

This chain connects TRBV5-1 to TRBJ1-3; no reliable D call. The CDR3 length is 15 residues. The V gene lost 4 bases and the J gene lost 0 bases, with 11 bases spanning the gap. Germline CDR1 is SGHRS and CDR2 is YFSETQ. For the CDR3, the DNA is TGCGCCAGCAGCCCTCTCAGAACCTCTGGAAACACCATATATTTT. Residues: CASSPLRTSGNTIYF.

This clone was seen only a few times. The chain carries TRBV5-1 and TRBJ1-4, with TRBD1 as a possible D gene (5 bases). The CDR3 length is 13 residues. Germline values: CDR1 SGHRS, CDR2 YFSETQ. V lost 5 bases and J lost 6, with 11 bases in between. This CDR3 reads CASRGTVDEKLFF. CDR3 nucleotide sequence: TGCGCCAGCAGAGGGACGGTGGATGAAAAACTGTTTTTT.

The genes are TRBV10-3 and TRBJ2-7; D perhaps matches TRBD1 (6 bases). Trimming cost V 2 bases and J 0 bases, with 8 bases left between them. Germline loops: CDR1 ENHRY, CDR2 SYGVKD. The CDR3 loop spans 14 amino acids. The CDR3 sequence: CAISEAGDSYEQYF. In DNA, the CDR3 is TGTGCCATCAGTGAGGCAGGGGACTCCTACGAGCAGTACTTC.

Only a few counts were recorded for this clone. The chain employs TRBV2 and TRBJ1-6; no firm D call. Trimming stripped 1 base from V and 4 bases from J, with 2 bases between. CDR1 and CDR2 (germline): SNHLY, FYNNEI. This CDR3 is built from 13 residues. The CDR3 DNA reads as TGTGCCAGCAGTGAAGGGTATAATTCACCCCTCCACTTT. Its protein product is CASSEGYNSPLHF.

This clone was seen only a few times. The chain joins TRBV18 to TRBJ2-7; D not resolved. Trimming removed 5 bases from V and 2 bases from J, with 16 bases in between. Germline CDR1 is KGHSH and CDR2 is LQKENI. This CDR3 region has 15 residues. The CDR3 DNA follows: TGTGCCAGCTCATTCCCGACCGGTCGGGCCTACGAGCAGTACTTC. Encoded protein: CASSFPTGRAYEQYF.

The chain carries TRBV9 and TRBJ2-3, with D maybe TRBD1 (5 bases). With 3 bases removed from V and 5 bases from J, the gap between germline ends came to 13 bases. Germline assignment: CDR1 SGDLS and CDR2 YYNGEE. The CDR3 totals 14 residues. The chain's CDR3 is CASSDRGAGDTQYF. Here the CDR3 DNA reads TGTGCCAGCAGCGACCGTGGGGCCGGAGATACGCAGTATTTT. Full variable domain (outside the CDR3, taken from reference TRBV9 and TRBJ2-3): DSGVTQTPKHLITATGQRVTLRCSPRSGDLSVYWYQQSLDQGLQFLIQYYNGEERAKGNILERFSAQQFPDLHSELNLSSLELGDSALYFCASSDRGAGDTQYFGPGTRLTVL.

This clone has just a few counts. This chain uses TRBV29-1 with TRBJ2-4; D call uncertain. Germline V lookup: CDR1 SQVTM, CDR2 ANQGSEA. The CDR3 length is 12 residues. The ends were cut back, 7 bases at V and 5 bases at J, with 12 bases in the middle. CDR3 in amino acids: CSAQGGENIQYF. In DNA, the CDR3 is TGCAGCGCCCAAGGTGGAGAAAACATTCAGTACTTC. The full variable domain, rest sourced from reference TRBV29-1 and TRBJ2-4, is SAVISQKPSRDICQRGTSLTIQCQVDSQVTMMFWYRQQPGQSLTLIATANQGSEATYESGFVIDKFPISRPNLTFSTLTVSNMSPEDSSIYLCSAQGGENIQYFGAGTRLSVL.

This chain connects TRBV7-3 to TRBJ2-7; either TRBD1 or TRBD2 may fit D (5 bases each). The CDR3 loop spans 13 amino acids. Between the trimmed V and J ends, which lost 0 bases and 8 bases, there was a span of 11 bases. The germline gives CDR1 SGHTA, CDR2 FQGTGA. CDR3 sequence reads: CASSLTGTSQQYF. The CDR3 DNA reads as TGTGCCAGCAGCTTAACAGGGACCTCCCAGCAGTACTTC. The full variable domain, with the rest looked up from reference TRBV7-3 and TRBJ2-7, is GAGVSQTPSNKVTEKGKYVELRCDPISGHTALYWYRQSLGQGPEFLIYFQGTGAADDSGLPNDRFFAVRPEGSVSTLKIQRTERGDSAVYLCASSLTGTSQQYFGPGTRLTVT.

The chain couples TRBV29-1 to TRBJ2-7; D possibly corresponds to TRBD2 (6 bases). The CDR3 has 13 amino acids. V lost 7 bases and J 7 bases, leaving 20 bases between the germline ends. Looked up from germline, CDR1 is SQVTM and CDR2 is ANQGSEA. The CDR3 DNA follows: TGCAGCGCCCATTCCTTGCGCGGAGGGGAGCAGTACTTC. Protein sequence: CSAHSLRGGEQYF.

This clone appeared once. The chain couples TRBV6-1 to TRBJ2-3; D is uncertain. The CDR3 loop spans 13 amino acids. Germline V gives CDR1 MNHNS, CDR2 SASEGT. V lost 2 bases and J 2 bases, leaving 5 bases between the germline ends. The CDR3 loop reads CASSERYTDTQYF. The CDR3, as DNA: TGTGCCAGCAGTGAAAGGTACACAGATACGCAGTATTTT.

The gene calls are TRBV18 and TRBJ1-4, with D unclear. Germline CDR1 and CDR2: KGHSH and LQKENI. Trimming took 0 bases from V and 7 from J, leaving 9 bases between them. The CDR3 contains 14 residues. The CDR3 sequence: CASSPPPAFEKLFF. The DNA of the CDR3 is TGTGCCAGCTCACCACCGCCGGCTTTTGAAAAACTGTTTTTT. Variable domain in full (rest from reference TRBV18 and TRBJ1-4): NAGVMQNPRHLVRRRGQEARLRCSPMKGHSHVYWYRQLPEEGLKFMVYLQKENIIDESGMPKERFSAEFPKEGPSILRIQQVVRGDSAAYFCASSPPPAFEKLFFGSGTQLSVL.

This chain joins TRBV2 and TRBJ2-7, with D maybe TRBD2 (5 bases). The CDR3 covers 12 residues. The V end was cut by 7 bases, the J end by 6 bases, with 13 bases between. Per germline, CDR1 SNHLY and CDR2 FYNNEI. The CDR3 sequence is CASKWSGPEQYF. The CDR3 coding sequence is TGTGCCAGCAAGTGGAGCGGACCCGAGCAGTACTTC.